One sample yielded the 7 T cell receptor beta chains listed below, sequenced in a study of T cells in Graves' hyperthyroidism and ophthalmopathy. TCR beta CDR3 regions were amplified from RNA transcripts. TCR CDR3 underwent first-round RT-PCR with the HTBI primer set. TCRdb analysed the multiplex PCR reads with MiXCR anew, one entry per CDR3 protein. This sample yields roughly 57,000 distinct CDR3 sequences, of which approximately 53% are seen a single time; 3.3% belongs to the top ten. The sequencing sample was made of blood. The receptors derive from a woman aged 60-70 years with Graves' ophthalmopathy.

Ten or more counts support this clonotype. This chain uses TRBV7-3 with TRBJ2-1; perhaps TRBD1 as D (6 bases). V lost 5 bases to trimming and J lost 2 bases, with 13 bases between them. The CDR3 loop spans 15 amino acids. Looked up from germline, CDR1 is SGHTA and CDR2 is FQGTGA. Written as DNA, the CDR3 is TGTGCCAGCAGCACAGGGCCACAACCCTACAATGAGCAGTTCTTC. Translation gives CASSTGPQPYNEQFF.

This clonotype was recorded at least ten times. The chain employs TRBV20-1 and TRBJ2-7; D may be TRBD2 (5 bases). The CDR3 consists of 13 residues. In germline, CDR1 is DFQATT, CDR2 SNEGSKA (reference sequence). V lost 6 bases and J lost 6, with 18 bases in between. As DNA, the CDR3 is TGCAGTGCCAGCGGCGGAGAAGGGTTCGAGCAGTACTTC. This encodes CSASGGEGFEQYF.

In its sample, this clonotype was seen many times. The rearrangement links TRBV12-3 or TRBV12-4 to TRBJ2-7; TRBD1 agrees at 7 bases. With V trimmed by 6 bases and J by 5 bases, 10 bases remained unmatched. The CDR3 has 14 residues. The CDR3 protein is CASSRQGVGDEQYF. The CDR3 coding sequence is TGTGCCAGCAGCCGACAGGGCGTAGGAGACGAGCAGTACTTC.

This clonotype was counted at least ten times. This sequence joins TRBV20-1 and TRBJ2-7; no definite D call. The CDR3 extends over 12 amino acids. The V end was cut by 6 bases, the J end by 4 bases, with 13 bases between. Germline values: CDR1 DFQATT, CDR2 SNEGSKA (reference sequence). The CDR3 DNA reads TGCAGTGCCCCTAATGCCGGTTACGAGCAGTACTTC. Residues: CSAPNAGYEQYF.

The rearrangement uses TRBV10-3 and TRBJ1-1; D uncertain. V dropped 2 bases and J dropped 3 bases, with 7 bases sitting between them. This CDR3 has 13 residues. CDR1 and CDR2 from the germline V gene are ENHRY and SYGVKD. The CDR3 DNA reads as TGTGCCATCAGTGAGGGGTCGCACACTGAAGCTTTCTTT. Translation: CAISEGSHTEAFF.

This chain uses TRBV12-3 or TRBV12-4 with TRBJ2-6, with 7 bases lining up with TRBD1. This CDR3 is built from 16 residues. After removal of 3 bases from V and 6 bases from J, the junction contained 8 bases not matched to a gene. CDR3 amino acids: CASSFDRVPVANVLTF. CDR3 sequence (DNA): TGTGCCAGCAGTTTTGACAGGGTACCTGTGGCCAACGTCCTGACTTTC.

J is TRBJ1-4 and V is TRBV12-5; D is uncertain. The germline CDR1 and CDR2 sequences are LGHNT and FRNRAP. The CDR3 runs 16 residues. V was pared by 3 bases and J by 5 bases, with 16 bases between. CDR3 in DNA: TGTGCTAGTGGTTTAATCCCCAGCGGTCCGAATGAAAAACTGTTTTTT. Translated: CASGLIPSGPNEKLFF.